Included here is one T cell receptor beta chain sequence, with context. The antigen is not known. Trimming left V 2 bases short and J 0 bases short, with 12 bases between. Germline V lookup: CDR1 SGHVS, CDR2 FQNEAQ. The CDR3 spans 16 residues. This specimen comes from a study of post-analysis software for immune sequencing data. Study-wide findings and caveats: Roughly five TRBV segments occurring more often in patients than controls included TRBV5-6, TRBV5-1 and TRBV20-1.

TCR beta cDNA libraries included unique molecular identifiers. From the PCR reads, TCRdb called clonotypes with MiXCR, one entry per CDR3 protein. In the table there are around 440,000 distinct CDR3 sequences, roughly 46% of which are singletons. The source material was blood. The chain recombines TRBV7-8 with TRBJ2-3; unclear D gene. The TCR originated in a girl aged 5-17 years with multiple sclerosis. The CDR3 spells CASSLPGKLSTDTQYF. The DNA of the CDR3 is TGTGCCAGCAGCTTACCAGGCAAGCTTAGCACAGATACGCAGTATTTT.